These 15 T cell receptor beta chains originate from one sample sequenced in a study of T cells in Graves' hyperthyroidism and ophthalmopathy. Template material for amplifying TCR beta CDR3 regions consisted of RNA transcripts. An initial round of RT-PCR targeting the TCR CDR3 relied on the HTBI primer set. In TCRdb, the multiplex PCR reads were re-called with MiXCR into one record per CDR3 protein. This table holds approximately 630,000 distinct CDR3 sequences, around 16% found once. The sequencing sample was made of blood. The receptors derive from a woman aged 25-40 years with Graves' hyperthyroidism.

For this clonotype: One end of the junction is discordant with germline, which a read error may explain. The chain recombines TRBV6-2 or TRBV6-3 with TRBJ1-1; D possibly corresponds to TRBD1 (6 bases). The CDR3 covers 14 residues. In germline, CDR1 is MNHEY, CDR2 SVGEGT. CDR3 loop: CAGSYGQPDTEAFF. The DNA for the CDR3 is TGTGCCGGCAGTTACGGACAGCCGGACACTGAAGCTTTCTTT.

This clonotype was seen many times. V usage is TRBV6-1 and J usage is TRBJ2-7; 13 nucleotides match TRBD2. This CDR3 spans 15 amino acids. In germline, CDR1 is MNHNS, CDR2 SASEGT. J lost 1 base, V lost 6 bases, and 3 bases had no gene match. The CDR3: CASRWTSGGSYEQYF. In nucleotides, the CDR3 is TGTGCCAGCAGGTGGACTAGCGGGGGTTCCTACGAGCAGTACTTC.

This clonotype was recorded many times. V and J are TRBV2 and TRBJ2-1; 8 nucleotides align to TRBD1. The germline V gene has CDR1 SNHLY and CDR2 FYNNEI. The trim removed 7 bases at V and 5 bases at J, leaving 4 bases unmatched. The CDR3 contains 13 residues. CDR3: CASKQGANNEQFF. CDR3 DNA: TGTGCCAGCAAGCAGGGGGCGAACAATGAGCAGTTCTTC.

The chain combines TRBV28 with TRBJ1-2; 11 positions match TRBD1. Trimming took 11 bases from V and 7 from J; bases not matched to a gene: 9. The CDR3 loop spans 13 amino acids. Per the germline V gene, CDR1 is MDHEN and CDR2 is SYDVKM. CDR3 amino acids: CAGSRDRGIGYTF. CDR3 DNA sequence: TGTGCCGGTTCGCGGGACAGGGGGATTGGCTACACCTTC.

This clonotype was picked up many times. The chain joins TRBV2 to TRBJ2-3; D unresolved. The V end was cut by 7 bases, the J end by 2 bases, with 7 bases between. This CDR3 region has 12 residues. Germline CDR1 reads SNHLY; CDR2 reads FYNNEI. The CDR3 sequence is CASTIATDTQYF. CDR3 DNA: TGTGCCAGCACCATAGCCACAGATACGCAGTATTTT. Full variable domain (missing parts from reference TRBV2 and TRBJ2-3): EPEVTQTPSHQVTQMGQEVILRCVPISNHLYFYWYRQILGQKVEFLVSFYNNEISEKSEIFDDQFSVERPDGSNFTLKIRSTKLEDSAMYFCASTIATDTQYFGPGTRLTVL.

This clonotype was detected a few times. The chain has TRBV7-9 and TRBJ1-2; 8 positions agree with TRBD1. Germline lookup yields CDR1 SEHNR and CDR2 FQNEAQ (reference sequence). CDR3 length: 15 residues. V was pared by 4 bases and J by 5 bases, with 9 bases of the junction left unmatched. The DNA of the CDR3 is TGTGCCAGCAGCTCTTCACCGGGACAGGAGTATGGCTACACCTTC. Translating gives CASSSSPGQEYGYTF.

At least ten counts were recorded for this clonotype. The rearrangement uses TRBV3-1 and TRBJ1-1; the D is unclear. V was shortened by 0 bases and J by 11 bases, with 13 bases between the two germline ends. CDR3 length equals 13 residues. From germline, CDR1 is LGHDT and CDR2 YNNKEL (reference sequence). The CDR3 sequence is CASSQDRWGTAFF. The CDR3, as DNA: TGTGCCAGCAGCCAAGATCGTTGGGGTACGGCTTTCTTT.

This clonotype has just a few counts. CDR3 amino acids: CASSYNSGRALKTQYF. The CDR3 DNA reads TGTGCCAGCAGCTACAACAGCGGGAGGGCCTTAAAGACCCAGTACTTC. The rearrangement links TRBV6-1 to TRBJ2-5; 10 bases align to TRBD2. The CDR3 consists of 16 residues. Germline V gene sequence: CDR1 MNHNS, CDR2 SASEGT. Trimming took 6 bases from V and 6 from J; bases not matched to a gene: 13.

This clonotype was counted ten times or more. The CDR3 sequence: CASSGGLVRNEQFF. CDR3 in DNA: TGCGCCAGCAGCGGGGGACTAGTGAGGAATGAGCAGTTCTTC. The chain combines TRBV5-1 with TRBJ2-1; TRBD2 aligns across 8 bases. This CDR3 is 14 amino acids long. Trimming cost V 4 bases and J 7 bases; bases outside gene matches: 7. Germline CDR1 SGHRS, CDR2 YFSETQ.

This clonotype appeared a few times. The chain joins TRBV29-1 to TRBJ2-7; a weak D match, TRBD2 (6 bases). Trimming left V 4 bases short and J 3 bases short, with 19 bases between. Germline assignment: CDR1 SQVTM and CDR2 ANQGSEA. This CDR3 has 15 residues. The CDR3 DNA sequence: TGCAGCGTTGTTGAGGGACTCGGAGTGAGCTACGAGCAGTACTTC. Translation: CSVVEGLGVSYEQYF.

The rearrangement links TRBV13 to TRBJ1-4; no firm D call. Germline assignment: CDR1 PRHDT and CDR2 FYEKMQ (reference sequence). The CDR3 totals 11 residues. Trimming removed 8 bases at V and 8 bases at J, with 9 bases between. This chain's CDR3 is CASGSEEKLFF. As DNA, the CDR3 is TGTGCCAGCGGATCGGAAGAAAAACTGTTTTTT.

This clonotype has at least ten counts. This sequence joins TRBV30 and TRBJ1-4; no firm D call. V gave up 4 bases and J gave up 7 bases, with 10 bases separating them. CDR1 is GTSNPN, CDR2 SVGIG, per germline (reference sequence). This CDR3 region has 12 residues. The CDR3: CAWTPRGEKLFF. CDR3 DNA: TGTGCCTGGACCCCACGGGGTGAAAAACTGTTTTTT.

This clonotype was observed many times. This chain uses TRBV28 with TRBJ2-1, with 9 positions matching TRBD1. From germline, CDR1 is MDHEN and CDR2 SYDVKM. With 4 bases clipped from V and 1 base from J, the junction kept 11 bases outside the gene matches. This CDR3 contains 18 residues. The DNA of the CDR3 is TGTGCCAGCAGTTCACTATCCTACAGGGGGCCTTCCTACAATGAGCAGTTCTTC. Protein: CASSSLSYRGPSYNEQFF.

This clonotype showed up many times. The CDR3 loop is CASSPAGGPEQYF. As DNA, the CDR3 is TGTGCCAGCAGCCCCGCCGGAGGGCCCGAGCAGTACTTC. The chain employs TRBV27 and TRBJ2-7; D may be TRBD2 (6 bases). V lost 6 bases and J lost 6, with 15 bases in between. The germline V gene encodes CDR1 MNHEY and CDR2 SMNVEV (reference sequence). This CDR3 has 13 residues.

Notes on this clonotype: A much larger clone differs from this one at a single base, so this may be a read error. This chain connects TRBV7-2 to TRBJ2-7; perhaps TRBD2 as D (7 bases). The germline V gene encodes CDR1 SGHTA and CDR2 FQGNSA. This CDR3 is built from 15 residues. Trimming took 1 base from V and 6 from J, leaving 16 bases between them. The DNA of the CDR3 is TGTGCCAGCAGCTTAGGGGGGGGCAGGGCGTGCGAGCAGTACTTC. Its protein is CASSLGGGRACEQYF.